The following is a T cell receptor (beta chain) sequence with its context. After extraction with the RNeasy kit, roughly 0.45 to 1 ug of the RNA was reverse transcribed using random hexamers. TCRdb called the immunoSEQ multiplex PCR reads again in MiXCR, with one record for every CDR3 protein. The sample has 90,000 or so distinct CDR3 sequences, over 80% seen once. The sample is drawn from a study of CD8 T cells in Susac syndrome. Sequencing of TCR beta was performed on blood CD8+ and CD4+ T cells. This CDR3 region has 17 residues. Germline CDR1 is SGHNT and CDR2 is YYREEE (reference sequence). With V trimmed by 1 base and J by 2 bases, 5 bases remained unmatched.

Sequencing was done on a sample of CD8+ T cells from PBMCs. The V and J genes are TRBV5-4 and TRBJ2-2, with 10 bases lining up with TRBD2. This TCR was sampled from a human donor in good health. The CDR3 here is CASSLSSGGTNTGELFF. The CDR3 region has the DNA TGTGCCAGCAGCTTGTCTAGCGGGGGTACAAACACCGGGGAGCTGTTTTTT.